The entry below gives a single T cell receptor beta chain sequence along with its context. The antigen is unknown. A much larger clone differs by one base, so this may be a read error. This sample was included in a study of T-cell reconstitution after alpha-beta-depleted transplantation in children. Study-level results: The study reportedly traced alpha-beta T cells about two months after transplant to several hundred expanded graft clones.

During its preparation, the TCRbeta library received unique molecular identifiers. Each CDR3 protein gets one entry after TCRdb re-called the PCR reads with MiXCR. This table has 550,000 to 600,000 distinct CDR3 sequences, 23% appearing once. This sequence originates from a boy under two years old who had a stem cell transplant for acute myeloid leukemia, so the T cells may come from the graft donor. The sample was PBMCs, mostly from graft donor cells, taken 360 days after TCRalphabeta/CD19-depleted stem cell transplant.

Here the CDR3 DNA reads TGTGCCAACAGTTGGGGACATCGATACTACGAGCAGTACGTC. This codes for CANSWGHRYYEQYV. The rearrangement joins TRBV7-2 to TRBJ2-7; a possible D gene is TRBD1 (6 bases). This CDR3 has 14 amino acids. V was cut by 10 bases and J by 3 bases, with 19 bases left in between. Germline V lookup: CDR1 SGHTA, CDR2 FQGNSA.